The 25 T cell receptor beta chains given below trace back to one sample, sequenced in a study of CD8+ T cells in alopecia areata. After isolation, RNA underwent reverse transcription to generate cDNA as the sequencing template. Data came from immunoSEQ multiplex PCR; TCRdb stores just in-frame clones and leaves some out. The sample records 140,000 or so clones, 51% being singletons. This specimen was CD4+ T cells sorted from blood, taken at week 0. Receptor source: a human donor with alopecia areata.

This chain links TRBV5-1 with TRBJ2-3; possibly TRBD1 or TRBD2 for D (5 bases each). The CDR3 consists of 13 residues. Trimming stripped 2 bases from V and 3 bases from J, with 7 bases between. Germline values: CDR1 SGHRS, CDR2 YFSETQ. The CDR3 DNA is TGCGCCAGCAGCTTTTGGGGGACAGATACGCAGTATTTT. It translates to CASSFWGTDTQYF.

The rearrangement links TRBV19 to TRBJ2-7; D is undetermined. V was cut by 5 bases and J by 2 bases, with 10 bases left in between. This CDR3 contains 13 residues. Germline-derived CDR1 and CDR2 are LNHDA and SQIVND (reference sequence). The CDR3 DNA reads TGTGCCAGTAGTCGGACGGTTACCTACGAGCAGTACTTC. It translates to CASSRTVTYEQYF. Drawing the rest from reference TRBV19 and TRBJ2-7, the complete variable domain is DGGITQSPKYLFRKEGQNVTLSCEQNLNHDAMYWYRQDPGQGLRLIYYSQIVNDFQKGDIAEGYSVSREKKESFPLTVTSAQKNPTAFYLCASSRTVTYEQYFGPGTRLTVT.

With regard to this clone: The same CDR3 arises from other DNA sequences in this sample as well. This chain uses TRBV6-6 with TRBJ1-1, with 7 positions matching TRBD1. The trim removed 7 bases at V and 10 bases at J, leaving 9 bases unmatched. The CDR3 runs to 12 residues. Per germline, CDR1 MNHNY and CDR2 SVGAGI (reference sequence). CDR3 protein: CASTEGAILAFF. The CDR3 DNA reads as TGTGCCAGCACTGAGGGGGCGATTCTAGCTTTCTTT.

This rearrangement joins TRBV6-6 to TRBJ2-1, with D uncertain. The V end lost 6 bases, the J end lost 5 bases, and 8 bases lay between the germline ends. The CDR3 is 12 residues long. Germline CDR1 MNHNY, CDR2 SVGAGI (reference sequence). The CDR3 DNA follows: TGTGCCAGCAGAGGCAGAGACAATGAGCAGTTCTTC. Translated, it gives CASRGRDNEQFF.

On this clone: Different DNA sequences within this sample yield the same CDR3. The V gene is TRBV29-1, the J gene TRBJ2-7; 8 bases agree with TRBD1. The V and J ends lost 6 bases and 2 bases, in that order; junction bases with no gene match: 3. The germline V gene encodes CDR1 SQVTM and CDR2 ANQGSEA. The CDR3 sequence is 12 residues long. The CDR3, as DNA: TGCAGCGTCGGGACAGGACCCTACGAGCAGTACTTC. Its protein product is CSVGTGPYEQYF.

The rearrangement joins TRBV11-2 to TRBJ2-3; D may be TRBD1 or TRBD2 (5 bases each). The CDR3 extends over 14 amino acids. CDR1 and CDR2 from the germline V gene are SGHAT and FQNNGV. V was clipped by 5 bases and J by 4 bases, with 13 bases between them. The chain's CDR3 is CASSLGTAADTQYF. CDR3 DNA: TGTGCCAGCAGCCTGGGGACGGCCGCAGATACGCAGTATTTT.

Only a few counts were recorded for this clone. The chain recombines TRBV29-1 with TRBJ2-1; a possible D gene is TRBD2 (5 bases). The V end was cut by 7 bases, the J end by 6 bases, with 22 bases between. Germline V gene sequence: CDR1 SQVTM, CDR2 ANQGSEA. This CDR3 is built from 15 residues. CDR3 nucleotide sequence: TGCAGCGGCGAGGGTCGGGCCCTCCGAGGCAATGAGCAGTTCTTC. It codes for CSGEGRALRGNEQFF.

This chain links TRBV23-1 with TRBJ2-5; TRBD1 agrees at 10 bases. TRBV23-1 is flagged as an ORF with uncertain function. This CDR3 is 15 amino acids long. V lost 4 bases to trimming and J lost 2 bases; unmatched junction nucleotides: 4. The CDR3 region has the DNA TGCGCCAGCAGTCCCGAGGACAGGGGGCAAGAGACCCAGTACTTC. Residues: CASSPEDRGQETQYF.

The chain uses TRBV7-9 and TRBJ2-2; TRBD1 is a possible D gene (6 bases). The CDR3 sequence is 16 residues long. Trimming removed 4 bases at V and 1 base at J, with 13 bases between. The V gene's germline CDR1 is SEHNR and CDR2 FQNEAQ (reference sequence). CDR3 protein: CASSSSGQQNTGELFF. CDR3 DNA sequence: TGTGCCAGCAGCTCATCGGGACAACAGAACACCGGGGAGCTGTTTTTT.

This chain joins TRBV7-2 and TRBJ1-1, with a tentative D call TRBD1 (5 bases). CDR3 length: 14 amino acids. With 5 bases removed from V and 6 bases from J, the gap between germline ends came to 16 bases. CDR1 and CDR2 (germline): SGHTA, FQGNSA. The CDR3 reads CASSPQGNGAEAFF. CDR3 nucleotide sequence: TGTGCCAGCAGCCCGCAGGGTAACGGGGCTGAAGCTTTCTTT.

The V call is TRBV30, the J call TRBJ2-1, with D unclear. Germline V gene sequence: CDR1 GTSNPN, CDR2 SVGIG (reference sequence). This CDR3 has 12 residues. Trimming took 3 bases from V and 8 from J, leaving 11 bases between them. The CDR3 sequence is CAWRETLYEQFF. The CDR3, as DNA: TGTGCCTGGAGGGAGACTCTTTATGAGCAGTTCTTC.

V is TRBV25-1 and J is TRBJ1-2; D remains unclear. Germline CDR1 reads MGHDK; CDR2 reads SYGVNS. The V gene lost 3 bases and the J gene lost 4 bases, with 3 bases spanning the gap. This CDR3 comprises 11 residues. The CDR3 protein is CASSDTYGYTF. In DNA, the CDR3 is TGTGCCAGCAGTGACACCTATGGCTACACCTTC.

V usage is TRBV7-2 and J usage is TRBJ2-1, with D possibly called TRBD1 or TRBD2 (5 bases each). Germline CDR1 is SGHTA and CDR2 is FQGNSA. The CDR3 spans 15 residues. V lost 6 bases to trimming and J lost 0 bases, with 12 bases between them. CDR3 DNA: TGTGCCAGCAGAAGGGACGGCGGCTCCTACAATGAGCAGTTCTTC. Encoded protein: CASRRDGGSYNEQFF.

The table lists this clone with a few counts. This rearrangement joins TRBV7-3 to TRBJ2-3; D remains ambiguous. Trimming cost V 5 bases and J 6 bases, with 12 bases left between them. Germline V lookup: CDR1 SGHTA, CDR2 FQGTGA. CDR3 length: 13 amino acids. The CDR3 nucleotides are TGTGCCAGCAGCCAGAATTTGAGGGATACGCAGTATTTT. It encodes CASSQNLRDTQYF.

The table lists this clone with a few counts. The chain joins TRBV9 to TRBJ2-4; no clear D gene. This CDR3 has 12 residues. V lost 4 bases and J 9 bases, leaving 11 bases between the germline ends. Germline CDR1 is SGDLS and CDR2 is YYNGEE. In DNA, the CDR3 is TGTGCCAGCAGCCCGCGGACCGGCATTCAGTACTTC. Its protein product is CASSPRTGIQYF.

This clone appeared a few times. The rearrangement joins TRBV29-1 to TRBJ2-5, with D uncertain. Germline V CDR1 and CDR2: SQVTM, ANQGSEA. The CDR3 is 10 amino acids. V was clipped by 8 bases and J by 4 bases, with 8 bases between them. CDR3 bases: TGCAGCCATGGTGGAGAGACCCAGTACTTC. It codes for CSHGGETQYF.

The rearrangement joins TRBV11-2 to TRBJ2-7; D remains ambiguous. This CDR3 contains 13 residues. Trimming took 3 bases from V and 4 from J, leaving 10 bases between them. Germline V gene lookup returns CDR1 SGHAT and CDR2 FQNNGV. Here the CDR3 reads CASSFTGEYEQYF. The CDR3 nucleotides read TGTGCCAGCAGCTTCACCGGAGAGTACGAGCAGTACTTC.

The chain combines TRBV7-2 with TRBJ2-2, with 7 positions matching TRBD2. Germline V lookup: CDR1 SGHTA, CDR2 FQGNSA. V trimming: 9 bases; J trimming: 0 bases; junction bases outside the gene matches: 10. CDR3 length equals 16 residues. Written as DNA, the CDR3 is TGTGCCAGTAAAAGGGGAGGGGCTACGAACACCGGGGAGCTGTTTTTT. Translating gives CASKRGGATNTGELFF.

This clone was recorded once. The rearrangement joins TRBV25-1 to TRBJ1-1; D might be TRBD1 (5 bases). The CDR3 loop spans 11 amino acids. Germline V gene data show CDR1 as MGHDK and CDR2 as SYGVNS. V lost 5 bases and J 10 bases, leaving 11 bases between the germline ends. CDR3 sequence (DNA): TGTGCCAGCAGTCAAGGGGTCGGAGCTTTCTTT. It specifies CASSQGVGAFF.

This chain connects TRBV4-2 to TRBJ2-3; D may be TRBD2 (7 bases). The CDR3 length is 14 residues. Germline assignment: CDR1 LGHNA and CDR2 YNFKEQ. Trimming shortened V by 4 bases and J by 4 bases, and 12 bases separated the two germline ends. The CDR3: CASSPRGGADTQYF. CDR3 nucleotide sequence: TGTGCCAGCAGCCCCCGAGGGGGGGCAGATACGCAGTATTTT.

V and J are TRBV6-5 and TRBJ2-1; a weak D match, TRBD1 (5 bases). Germline V gives CDR1 MNHEY, CDR2 SVGAGI. This CDR3 spans 13 amino acids. Trimming cost V 4 bases and J 7 bases, with 11 bases left between them. The CDR3 is CASSLKRQNEQFF. The CDR3 DNA reads as TGTGCCAGCAGTTTGAAGCGACAGAATGAGCAGTTCTTC.

V usage is TRBV2 and J usage is TRBJ2-5, with TRBD1 matching over 8 bases. This CDR3 has 14 amino acids. Germline lookup yields CDR1 SNHLY and CDR2 FYNNEI. V lost 6 bases and J lost 5; bases outside the gene matches: 8. CDR3 sequence: CASRPDRAEETQYF. The CDR3 DNA sequence: TGTGCCAGCAGGCCGGACAGGGCTGAGGAGACCCAGTACTTC.

The chain links TRBV30 to TRBJ2-1; TRBD2 matches at 15 bases. The length of the CDR3 is 15 residues. The trim removed 2 bases at V and 9 bases at J, leaving 5 bases unmatched. CDR1 is GTSNPN and CDR2 is SVGIG in the germline V gene (reference sequence). Written as DNA, the CDR3 is TGTGCCTGGAGTAAAGGGACTAGCGGGAGGAGTGAGCAGTTCTTC. Its protein is CAWSKGTSGRSEQFF.

The rearrangement uses TRBV7-3 and TRBJ2-1; the match to TRBD2 covers 14 bases. The CDR3 consists of 15 residues. The germline gives CDR1 SGHTA, CDR2 FQGTGA. With 5 bases clipped from V and 8 bases from J, the junction kept 5 bases outside the gene matches. The CDR3 region has the DNA TGTGCCAGCAGCCGAGGGGGACTAGCGGGAGATGAGCAGTTCTTC. Protein: CASSRGGLAGDEQFF.

J is TRBJ1-1 and V is TRBV30; unclear D gene. Germline V gene data show CDR1 as GTSNPN and CDR2 as SVGIG (reference sequence). This CDR3 spans 16 amino acids. V was cut by 6 bases and J by 1 base, with 21 bases left in between. The CDR3 DNA is TGTGCCTGCAGCACCAGACGGATCCGATCGAACACTGAAGCTTTCTTT. It specifies CACSTRRIRSNTEAFF.